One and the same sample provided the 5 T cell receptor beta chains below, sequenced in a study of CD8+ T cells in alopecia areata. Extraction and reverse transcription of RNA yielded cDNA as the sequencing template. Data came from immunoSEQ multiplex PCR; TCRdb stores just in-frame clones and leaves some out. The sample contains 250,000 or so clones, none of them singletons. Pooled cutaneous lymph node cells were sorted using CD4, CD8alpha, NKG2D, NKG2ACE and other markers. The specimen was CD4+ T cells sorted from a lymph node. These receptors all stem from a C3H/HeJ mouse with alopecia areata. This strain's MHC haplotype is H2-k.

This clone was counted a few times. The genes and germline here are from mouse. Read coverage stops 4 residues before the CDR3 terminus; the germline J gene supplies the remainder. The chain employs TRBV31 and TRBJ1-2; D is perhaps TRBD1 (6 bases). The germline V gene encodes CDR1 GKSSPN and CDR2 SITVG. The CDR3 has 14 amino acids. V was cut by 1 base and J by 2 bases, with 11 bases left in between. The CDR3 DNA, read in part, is TGTGCCTGGAGTCCAGGGGAGAGGAACTCC. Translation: CAWSPGERNS. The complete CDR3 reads CAWSPGERNSDYTF.

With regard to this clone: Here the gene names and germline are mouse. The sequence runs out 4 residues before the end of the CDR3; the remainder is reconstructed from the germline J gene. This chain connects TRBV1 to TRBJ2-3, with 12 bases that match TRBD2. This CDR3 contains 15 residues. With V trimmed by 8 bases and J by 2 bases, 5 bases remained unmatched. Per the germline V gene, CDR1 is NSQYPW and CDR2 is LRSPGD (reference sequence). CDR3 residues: CTCSTGGAPAETLYF. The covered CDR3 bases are TGCACCTGCTCGACTGGGGGGGCGCCTGCAGAA.

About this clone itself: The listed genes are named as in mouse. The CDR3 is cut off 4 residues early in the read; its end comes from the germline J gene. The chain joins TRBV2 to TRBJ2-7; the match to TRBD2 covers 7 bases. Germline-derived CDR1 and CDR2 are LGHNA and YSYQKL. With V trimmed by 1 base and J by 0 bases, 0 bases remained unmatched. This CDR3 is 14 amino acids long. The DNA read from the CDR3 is TGTGCCAGCAGCCAAGCTGGGGGCTCCTAT. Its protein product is CASSQAGGSY. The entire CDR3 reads CASSQAGGSYEQYF.

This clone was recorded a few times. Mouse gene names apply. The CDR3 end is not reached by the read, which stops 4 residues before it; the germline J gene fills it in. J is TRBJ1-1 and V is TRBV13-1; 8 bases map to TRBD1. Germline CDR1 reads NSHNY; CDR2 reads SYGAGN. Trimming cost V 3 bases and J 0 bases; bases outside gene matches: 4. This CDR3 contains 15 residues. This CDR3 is CASSVPGQENTEVFF. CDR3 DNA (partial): TGTGCCAGCAGTGTCCCGGGACAGGAGAACACA.

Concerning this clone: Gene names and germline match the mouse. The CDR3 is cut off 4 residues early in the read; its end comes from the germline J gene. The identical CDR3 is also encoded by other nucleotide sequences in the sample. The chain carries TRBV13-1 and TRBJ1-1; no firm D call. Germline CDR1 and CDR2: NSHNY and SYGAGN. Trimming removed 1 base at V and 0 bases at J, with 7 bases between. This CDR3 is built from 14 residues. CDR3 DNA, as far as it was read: TGTGCCAGCAGTGATTGGGGAGCAAACACA. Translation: CASSDWGANT. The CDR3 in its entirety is CASSDWGANTEVFF.